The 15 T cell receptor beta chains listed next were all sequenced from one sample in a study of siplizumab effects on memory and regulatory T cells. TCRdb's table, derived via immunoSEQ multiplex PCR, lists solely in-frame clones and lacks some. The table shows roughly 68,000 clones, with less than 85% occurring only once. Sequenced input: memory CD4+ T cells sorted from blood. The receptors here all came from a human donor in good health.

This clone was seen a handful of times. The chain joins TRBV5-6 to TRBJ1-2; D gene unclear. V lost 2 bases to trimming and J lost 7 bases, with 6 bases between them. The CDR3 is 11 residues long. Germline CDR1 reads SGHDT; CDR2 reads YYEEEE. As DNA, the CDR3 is TGTGCCAGCAGCTTCGACGCTGGCTACACCTTC. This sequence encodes CASSFDAGYTF.

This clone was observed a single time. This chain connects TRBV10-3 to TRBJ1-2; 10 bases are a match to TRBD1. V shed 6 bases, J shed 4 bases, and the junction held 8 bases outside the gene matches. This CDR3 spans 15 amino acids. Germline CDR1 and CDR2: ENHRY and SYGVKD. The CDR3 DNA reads TGTGCCATCAGGGGGGAGGACAGGGGGAGCTATGGCTACACCTTC. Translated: CAIRGEDRGSYGYTF.

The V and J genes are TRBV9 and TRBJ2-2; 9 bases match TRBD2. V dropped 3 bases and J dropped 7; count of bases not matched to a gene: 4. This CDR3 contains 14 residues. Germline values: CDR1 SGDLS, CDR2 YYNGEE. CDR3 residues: CASSATSGYGELFF. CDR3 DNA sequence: TGTGCCAGCAGCGCAACTAGCGGGTACGGGGAGCTGTTTTTT.

CDR3 residues: CASTGQGNQPQHF. The CDR3 DNA reads TGTGCCAGCACTGGACAGGGGAATCAGCCCCAGCATTTT. The chain uses TRBV6-6 and TRBJ1-5, with 9 bases aligning to TRBD1. The CDR3 runs to 13 residues. The germline V gene has CDR1 MNHNY and CDR2 SVGAGI (reference sequence). J lost 4 bases, V lost 7 bases, and 2 bases had no gene match.

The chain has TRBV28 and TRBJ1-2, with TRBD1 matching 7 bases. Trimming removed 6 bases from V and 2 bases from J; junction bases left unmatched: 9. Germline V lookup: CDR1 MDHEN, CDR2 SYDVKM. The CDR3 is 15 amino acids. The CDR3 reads CASSPGDRRNYGYTF. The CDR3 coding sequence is TGTGCCAGCAGCCCGGGGGACAGACGCAACTATGGCTACACCTTC.

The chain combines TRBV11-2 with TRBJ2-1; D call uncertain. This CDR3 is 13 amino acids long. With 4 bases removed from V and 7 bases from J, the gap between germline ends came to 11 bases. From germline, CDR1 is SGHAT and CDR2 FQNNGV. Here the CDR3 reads CASSSGLRNEQFF. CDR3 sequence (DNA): TGTGCCAGCAGCTCCGGCTTGAGAAATGAGCAGTTCTTC.

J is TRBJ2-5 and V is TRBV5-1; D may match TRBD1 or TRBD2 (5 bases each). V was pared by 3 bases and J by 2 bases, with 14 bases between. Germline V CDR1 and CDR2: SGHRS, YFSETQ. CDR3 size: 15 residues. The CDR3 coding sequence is TGCGCCAGCAGCTCCACTGGGACGAATCAAGAGACCCAGTACTTC. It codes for CASSSTGTNQETQYF.

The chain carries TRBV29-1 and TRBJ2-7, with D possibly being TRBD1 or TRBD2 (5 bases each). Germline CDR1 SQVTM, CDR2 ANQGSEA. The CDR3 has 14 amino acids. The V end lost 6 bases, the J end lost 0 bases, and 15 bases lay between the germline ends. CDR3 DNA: TGCAGCGTCCGCCCTCCAGGGAGCTCCTACGAGCAGTACTTC. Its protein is CSVRPPGSSYEQYF.

CDR3: CASSLVQGRGSYNSPLHF. CDR3 nucleotides: TGTGCCAGCAGCTTAGTACAGGGTAGGGGGTCCTATAATTCACCCCTCCACTTT. The chain links TRBV7-7 to TRBJ1-6; D may be TRBD1 (6 bases). The ends were cut back, 1 base at V and 1 base at J, with 14 bases in the middle. This CDR3 has 18 amino acids. CDR1 is SSHAT, CDR2 FNYEAQ, per germline (reference sequence). The entire variable domain, with the rest obtained from reference TRBV7-7 and TRBJ1-6, is as follows: GAGVSQSPRYKVTKRGQDVTLRCDPISSHATLYWYQQALGQGPEFLTYFNYEAQPDKSGLPSDRFSAERPEGSISTLTIQRTEQRDSAMYRCASSLVQGRGSYNSPLHFGNGTRLTVT.

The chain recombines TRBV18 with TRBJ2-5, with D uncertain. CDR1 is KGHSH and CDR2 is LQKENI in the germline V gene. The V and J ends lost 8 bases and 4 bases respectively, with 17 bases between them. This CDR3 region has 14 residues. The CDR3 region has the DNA TGTGCCAGCACAAACTCACCCCGCAGAGAGACCCAGTACTTC. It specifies CASTNSPRRETQYF.

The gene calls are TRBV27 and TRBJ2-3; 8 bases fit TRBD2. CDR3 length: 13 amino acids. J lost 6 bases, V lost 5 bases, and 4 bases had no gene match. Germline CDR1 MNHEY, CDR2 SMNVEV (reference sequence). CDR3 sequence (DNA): TGTGCCAGCAGTGGTCCGGGGGGGGATACGCAGTATTTT. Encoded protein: CASSGPGGDTQYF.

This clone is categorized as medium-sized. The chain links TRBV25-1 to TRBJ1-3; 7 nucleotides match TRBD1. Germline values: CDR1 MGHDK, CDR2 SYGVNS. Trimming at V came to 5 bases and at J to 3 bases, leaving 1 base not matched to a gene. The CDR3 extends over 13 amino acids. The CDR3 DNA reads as TGTGCCAGCAGTACAGGGGTTGGAAACACCATATATTTT. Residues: CASSTGVGNTIYF.

The CDR3, as DNA: TGCGCCAGCAGCTTGGGGGTCCTTTCCTACGAGCAGTACTTC. It yields the protein CASSLGVLSYEQYF. This sequence joins TRBV5-1 and TRBJ2-7; D gene uncertain. The CDR3 extends over 14 amino acids. Trimming removed 0 bases at V and 1 base at J, with 8 bases between. The germline gives CDR1 SGHRS, CDR2 YFSETQ. The full variable domain, rest sourced from reference TRBV5-1 and TRBJ2-7, is KAGVTQTPRYLIKTRGQQVTLSCSPISGHRSVSWYQQTPGQGLQFLFEYFSETQRNKGNFPGRFSGRQFSNSRSEMNVSTLELGDSALYLCASSLGVLSYEQYFGPGTRLTVT.

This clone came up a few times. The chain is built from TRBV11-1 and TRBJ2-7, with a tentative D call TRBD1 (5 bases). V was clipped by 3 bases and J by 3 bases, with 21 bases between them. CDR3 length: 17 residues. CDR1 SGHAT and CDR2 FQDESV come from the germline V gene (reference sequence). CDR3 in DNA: TGTGCCAGCAGCTTGGGGTCCGCCGAATTAGGGGTCTACGAGCAGTACTTC. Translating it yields CASSLGSAELGVYEQYF.

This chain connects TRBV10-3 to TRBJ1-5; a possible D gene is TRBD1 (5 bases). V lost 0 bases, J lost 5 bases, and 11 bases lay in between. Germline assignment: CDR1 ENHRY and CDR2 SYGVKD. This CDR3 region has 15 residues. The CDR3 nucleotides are TGTGCCATCAGTGAGTCTTTAAGAGGGGATCAGCCCCAGCATTTT. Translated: CAISESLRGDQPQHF.